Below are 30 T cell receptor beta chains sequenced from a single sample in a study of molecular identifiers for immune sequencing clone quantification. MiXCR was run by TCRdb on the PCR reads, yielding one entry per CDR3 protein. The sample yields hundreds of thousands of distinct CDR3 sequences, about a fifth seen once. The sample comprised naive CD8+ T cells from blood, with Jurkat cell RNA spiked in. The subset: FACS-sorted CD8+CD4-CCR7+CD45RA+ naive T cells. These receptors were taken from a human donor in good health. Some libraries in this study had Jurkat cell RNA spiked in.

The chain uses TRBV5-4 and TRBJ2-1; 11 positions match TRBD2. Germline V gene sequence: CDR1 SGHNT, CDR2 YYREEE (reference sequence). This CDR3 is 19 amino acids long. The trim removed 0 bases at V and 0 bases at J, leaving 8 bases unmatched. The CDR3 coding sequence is TGTGCCAGCAGCTTGGCGATAGCGGGGGGGCCGTCCTCCTACAATGAGCAGTTCTTC. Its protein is CASSLAIAGGPSSYNEQFF.

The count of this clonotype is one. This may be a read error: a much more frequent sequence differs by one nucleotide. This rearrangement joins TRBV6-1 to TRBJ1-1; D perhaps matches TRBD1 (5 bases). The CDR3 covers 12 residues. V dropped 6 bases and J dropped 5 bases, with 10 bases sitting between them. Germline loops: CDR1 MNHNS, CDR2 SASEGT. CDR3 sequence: CASSRAGTEAFF. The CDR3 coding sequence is TGTGCCAGCAGCAGGGCAGGGACTGAAGCTTTCTTT.

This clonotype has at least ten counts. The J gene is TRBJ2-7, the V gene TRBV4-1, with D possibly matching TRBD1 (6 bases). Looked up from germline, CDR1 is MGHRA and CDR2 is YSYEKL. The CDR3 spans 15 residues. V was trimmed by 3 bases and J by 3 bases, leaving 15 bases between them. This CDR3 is CASSHGPDSNYEQYF. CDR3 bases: TGCGCCAGCAGCCATGGCCCGGACAGCAACTACGAGCAGTACTTC.

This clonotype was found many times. DNA for the CDR3: TGTGCTAGTGGTTTAGTAAGCCCCTACAATGAGCAGTTCTTC. It specifies CASGLVSPYNEQFF. The rearrangement joins TRBV12-5 to TRBJ2-1; D gene unclear. V dropped 3 bases and J dropped 2 bases, with 8 bases sitting between them. CDR1 and CDR2 (germline): LGHNT, FRNRAP. The CDR3 extends over 14 amino acids. Full variable domain (missing parts from reference TRBV12-5 and TRBJ2-1): DARVTQTPRHKVTEMGQEVTMRCQPILGHNTVFWYRQTMMQGLELLAYFRNRAPLDDSGMPKDRFSAEMPDATLATLKIQPSEPRDSAVYFCASGLVSPYNEQFFGPGTRLTVL.

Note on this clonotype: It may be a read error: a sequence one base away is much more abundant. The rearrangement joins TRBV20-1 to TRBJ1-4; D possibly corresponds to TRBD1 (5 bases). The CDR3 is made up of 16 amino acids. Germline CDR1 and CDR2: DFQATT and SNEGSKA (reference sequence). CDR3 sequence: CSAGGFIDSRKEKLLF. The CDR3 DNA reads TGCAGTGCTGGTGGTTTTATTGACAGTAGGAAGGAAAAACTGCTTTTT.

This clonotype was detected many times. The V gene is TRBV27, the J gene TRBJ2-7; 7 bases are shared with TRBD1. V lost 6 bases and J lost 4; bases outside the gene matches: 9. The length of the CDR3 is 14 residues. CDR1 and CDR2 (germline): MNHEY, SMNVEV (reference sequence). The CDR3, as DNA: TGTGCCAGCAGCCAACAGGGGTTTTGGTACGAGCAGTACTTC. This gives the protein CASSQQGFWYEQYF.

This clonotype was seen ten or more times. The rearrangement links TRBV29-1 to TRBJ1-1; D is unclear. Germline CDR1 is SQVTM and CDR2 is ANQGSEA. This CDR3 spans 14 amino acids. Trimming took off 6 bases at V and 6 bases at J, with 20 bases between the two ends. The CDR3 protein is CSVRRAPRRAEAFF. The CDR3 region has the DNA TGCAGCGTACGGAGGGCCCCCAGGCGCGCTGAAGCTTTCTTT.

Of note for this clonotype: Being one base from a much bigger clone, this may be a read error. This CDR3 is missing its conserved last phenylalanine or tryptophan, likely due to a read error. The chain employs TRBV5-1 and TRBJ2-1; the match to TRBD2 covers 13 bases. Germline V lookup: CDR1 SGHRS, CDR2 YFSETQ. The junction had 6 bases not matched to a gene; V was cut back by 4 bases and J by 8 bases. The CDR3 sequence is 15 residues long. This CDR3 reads CASSPGTSGTYEQFS. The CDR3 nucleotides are TGCGCCAGCAGCCCGGGGACTAGCGGGACATATGAGCAGTTCTCC.

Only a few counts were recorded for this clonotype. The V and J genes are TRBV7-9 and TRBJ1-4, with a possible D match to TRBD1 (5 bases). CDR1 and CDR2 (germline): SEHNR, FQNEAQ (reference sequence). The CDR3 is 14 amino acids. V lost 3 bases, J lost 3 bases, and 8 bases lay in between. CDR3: CASSFAGSNEKLFF. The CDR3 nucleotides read TGTGCCAGCAGCTTCGCAGGGTCTAATGAAAAACTGTTTTTT.

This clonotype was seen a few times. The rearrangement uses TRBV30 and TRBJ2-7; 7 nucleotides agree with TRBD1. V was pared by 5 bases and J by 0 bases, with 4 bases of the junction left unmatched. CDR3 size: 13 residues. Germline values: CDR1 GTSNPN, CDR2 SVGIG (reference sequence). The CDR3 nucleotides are TGTGCCTGGGAACGACAGGGCTCCTACGAGCAGTACTTC. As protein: CAWERQGSYEQYF.

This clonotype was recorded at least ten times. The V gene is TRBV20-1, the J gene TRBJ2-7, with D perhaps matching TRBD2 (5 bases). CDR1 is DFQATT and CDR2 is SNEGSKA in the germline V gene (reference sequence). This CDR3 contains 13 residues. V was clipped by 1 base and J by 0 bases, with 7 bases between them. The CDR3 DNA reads TGCAGTGCTAGAGTAGCGCACTCCTACGAGCAGTACTTC. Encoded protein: CSARVAHSYEQYF.

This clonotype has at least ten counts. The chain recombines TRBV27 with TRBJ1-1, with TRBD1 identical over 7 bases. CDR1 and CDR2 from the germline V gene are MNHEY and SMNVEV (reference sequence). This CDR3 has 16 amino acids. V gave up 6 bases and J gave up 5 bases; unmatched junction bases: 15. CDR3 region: CASRPSLVQGGTEAFF. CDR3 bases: TGTGCCAGCAGACCCTCTTTGGTGCAGGGGGGTACTGAAGCTTTCTTT.

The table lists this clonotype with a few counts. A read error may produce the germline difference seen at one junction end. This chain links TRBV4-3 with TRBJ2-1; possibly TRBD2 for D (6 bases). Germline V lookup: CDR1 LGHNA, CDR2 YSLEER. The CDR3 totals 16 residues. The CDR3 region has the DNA TGCGCCAGCAGCGAAGCCGGGGGAAGCTCCTACAATGGGCAGTTCTTC. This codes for CASSEAGGSSYNGQFF.

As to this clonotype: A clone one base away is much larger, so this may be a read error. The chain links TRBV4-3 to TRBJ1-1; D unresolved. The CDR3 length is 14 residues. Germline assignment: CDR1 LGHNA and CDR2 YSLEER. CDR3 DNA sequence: TGCGCCAGCGGCCAACAAGGGCTACCAAGTGAAGCTTTCTTT. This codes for CASGQQGLPSEAFF.

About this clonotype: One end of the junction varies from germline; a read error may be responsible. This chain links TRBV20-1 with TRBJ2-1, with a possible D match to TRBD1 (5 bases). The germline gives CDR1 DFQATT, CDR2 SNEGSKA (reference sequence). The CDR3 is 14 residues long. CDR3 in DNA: TGCAGTGCGGCAGGGCAGTTCTCCTACAATGGGCAGTTCTTC. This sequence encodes CSAAGQFSYNGQFF.

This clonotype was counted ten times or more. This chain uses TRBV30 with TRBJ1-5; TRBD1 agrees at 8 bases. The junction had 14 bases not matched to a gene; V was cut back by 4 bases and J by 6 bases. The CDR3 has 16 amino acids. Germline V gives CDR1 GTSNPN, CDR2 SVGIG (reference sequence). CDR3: CAWKGGWDRTPQPQHF. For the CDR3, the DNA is TGTGCCTGGAAAGGGGGCTGGGACAGGACTCCTCAGCCCCAGCATTTT.

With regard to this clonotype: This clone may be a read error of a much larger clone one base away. The CDR3 spells CATKKPGQQETRYF. DNA of the CDR3: TGTGCCACAAAAAAACCGGGACAACAAGAGACCCGGTACTTC. The chain combines TRBV19 with TRBJ2-5, with D possibly matching TRBD1 (6 bases). Germline-derived CDR1 and CDR2 are LNHDA and SQIVND (reference sequence). The CDR3 covers 14 residues. The variable domain in full, with the rest retrieved from reference TRBV19 and TRBJ2-5, is DGGITQSPKYLFRKEGQNVTLSCEQNLNHDAMYWYRQDPGQGLRLIYYSQIVNDFQKGDIAEGYSVSREKKESFPLTVTSAQKNPTAFYLCATKKPGQQETRYFGPGTRLLVL.

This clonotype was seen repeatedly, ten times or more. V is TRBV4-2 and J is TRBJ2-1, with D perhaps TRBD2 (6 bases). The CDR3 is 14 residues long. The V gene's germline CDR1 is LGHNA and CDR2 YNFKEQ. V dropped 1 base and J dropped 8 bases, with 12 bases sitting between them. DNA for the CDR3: TGTGCCAGCAGCCAAGGAGAGCGGGTAGATGAGCAGTTCTTC. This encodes CASSQGERVDEQFF.

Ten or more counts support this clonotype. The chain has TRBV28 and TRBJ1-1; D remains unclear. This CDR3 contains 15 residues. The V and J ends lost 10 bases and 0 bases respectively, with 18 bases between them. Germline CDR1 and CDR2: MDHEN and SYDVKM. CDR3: CATTTRLGVNTEAFF. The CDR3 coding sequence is TGTGCCACCACGACACGGCTAGGAGTGAACACTGAAGCTTTCTTT.

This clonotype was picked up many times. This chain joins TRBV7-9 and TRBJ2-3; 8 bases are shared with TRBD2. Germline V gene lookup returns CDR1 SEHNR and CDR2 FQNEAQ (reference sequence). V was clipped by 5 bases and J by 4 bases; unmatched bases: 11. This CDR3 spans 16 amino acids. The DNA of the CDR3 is TGTGCCAGCAGCCCCCTAAGCGGGAGTGAAGCAGATACGCAGTATTTT. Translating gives CASSPLSGSEADTQYF.

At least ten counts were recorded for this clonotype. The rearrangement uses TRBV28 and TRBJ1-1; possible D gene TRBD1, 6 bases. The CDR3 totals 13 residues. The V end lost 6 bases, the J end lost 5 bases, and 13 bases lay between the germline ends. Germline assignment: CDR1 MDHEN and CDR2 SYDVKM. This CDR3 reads CASSQGRLTEAFF. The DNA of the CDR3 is TGTGCCAGCAGCCAGGGGCGCCTTACTGAAGCTTTCTTT. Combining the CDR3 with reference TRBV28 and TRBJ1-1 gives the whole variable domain DVKVTQSSRYLVKRTGEKVFLECVQDMDHENMFWYRQDPGLGLRLIYFSYDVKMKEKGDIPEGYSVSREKKERFSLILESASTNQTSMYLCASSQGRLTEAFFGQGTRLTVV.

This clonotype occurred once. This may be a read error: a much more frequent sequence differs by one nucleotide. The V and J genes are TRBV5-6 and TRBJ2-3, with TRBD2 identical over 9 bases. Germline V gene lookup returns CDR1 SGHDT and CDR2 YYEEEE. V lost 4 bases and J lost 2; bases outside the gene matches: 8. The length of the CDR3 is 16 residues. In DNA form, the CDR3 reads TGTGCCAGCAGCAGGGCCTTAGCGGGGGTCACAGATACGCAGTATTTT. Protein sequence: CASSRALAGVTDTQYF.

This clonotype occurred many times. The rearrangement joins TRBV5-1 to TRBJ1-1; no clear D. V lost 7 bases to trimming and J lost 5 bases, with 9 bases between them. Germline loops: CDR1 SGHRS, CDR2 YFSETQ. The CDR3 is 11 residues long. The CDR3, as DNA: TGCGCCAGCTGGCTCGGTACTGAAGCTTTCTTT. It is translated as CASWLGTEAFF.

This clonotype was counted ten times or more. The CDR3, as DNA: TGTGCCAGCAGCTTCTTTGTGTCCGGCGCAGATACGCAGTATTTT. It translates to CASSFFVSGADTQYF. The V gene is TRBV5-4, the J gene TRBJ2-3; unclear D gene. The CDR3 has 15 residues. V was trimmed by 2 bases and J by 4 bases, leaving 14 bases between them. Per the germline V gene, CDR1 is SGHNT and CDR2 is YYREEE (reference sequence).

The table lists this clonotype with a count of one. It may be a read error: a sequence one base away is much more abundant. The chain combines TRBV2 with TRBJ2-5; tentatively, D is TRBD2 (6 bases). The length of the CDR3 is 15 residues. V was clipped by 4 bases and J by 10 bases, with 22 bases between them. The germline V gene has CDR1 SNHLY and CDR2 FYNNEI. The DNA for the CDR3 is TGTGCCAGCAGTGGTAGGGACTGGATGCATGTGGTCCAGTACTTC. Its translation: CASSGRDWMHVVQYF.

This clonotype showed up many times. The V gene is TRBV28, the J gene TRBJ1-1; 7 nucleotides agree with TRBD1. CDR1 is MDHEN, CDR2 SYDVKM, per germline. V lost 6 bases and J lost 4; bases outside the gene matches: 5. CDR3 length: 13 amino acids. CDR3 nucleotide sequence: TGTGCCAGCAGACCGACAGGGTCCACTGAAGCTTTCTTT. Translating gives CASRPTGSTEAFF.

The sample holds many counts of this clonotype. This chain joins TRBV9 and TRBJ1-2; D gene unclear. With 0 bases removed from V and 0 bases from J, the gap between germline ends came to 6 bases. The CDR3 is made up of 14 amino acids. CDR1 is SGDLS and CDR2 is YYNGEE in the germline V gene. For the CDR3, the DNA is TGTGCCAGCAGCGTAGGGGATGCTAACTATGGCTACACCTTC. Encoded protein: CASSVGDANYGYTF.

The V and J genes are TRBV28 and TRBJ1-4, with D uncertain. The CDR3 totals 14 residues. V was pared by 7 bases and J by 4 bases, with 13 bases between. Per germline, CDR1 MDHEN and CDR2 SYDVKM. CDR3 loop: CASNTMQSNEKLFF. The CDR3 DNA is TGTGCCAGCAACACCATGCAGAGTAATGAAAAACTGTTTTTT. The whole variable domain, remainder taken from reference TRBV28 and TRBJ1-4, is DVKVTQSSRYLVKRTGEKVFLECVQDMDHENMFWYRQDPGLGLRLIYFSYDVKMKEKGDIPEGYSVSREKKERFSLILESASTNQTSMYLCASNTMQSNEKLFFGSGTQLSVL.

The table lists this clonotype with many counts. As DNA, the CDR3 is TGTGCCAGCAGCCCCGGGTTAGCGTGGGAGCAGTACTTC. It encodes CASSPGLAWEQYF. V gene TRBV7-6 combines with J gene TRBJ2-7, with D perhaps TRBD2 (5 bases). V dropped 5 bases and J dropped 7 bases, with 15 bases sitting between them. The length of the CDR3 is 13 residues. Germline values: CDR1 SGHVS, CDR2 FNYEAQ.

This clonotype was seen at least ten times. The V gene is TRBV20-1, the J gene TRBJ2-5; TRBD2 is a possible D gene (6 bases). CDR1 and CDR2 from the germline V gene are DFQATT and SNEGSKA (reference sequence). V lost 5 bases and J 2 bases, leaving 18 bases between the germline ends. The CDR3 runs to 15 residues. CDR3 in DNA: TGCAGTGCTGCGACTGGCGGGGAAATGCAAGAGACCCAGTACTTC. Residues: CSAATGGEMQETQYF.